Shown below are 16 T cell receptor beta chains from a single sample sequenced in a study of blood T cell repertoires in COVID-19. Libraries were prepared by immunoSEQ multiplex PCR; TCRdb keeps only in-frame clonotypes and omits some of them. The table records 75,000 to 85,000 clones, over 75% of them present only once. Sequences were obtained from peripheral blood. The receptor set was obtained from a man in his fifties or sixties with active COVID-19.

The chain is built from TRBV12-3 or TRBV12-4 and TRBJ1-5; D remains ambiguous. There are 13 residues in the CDR3. Deletions cut 3 bases from V and 5 bases from J, with 8 bases between. The CDR3: CASSLTTDQPQHF. CDR3 sequence (DNA): TGTGCCAGCAGTTTGACTACCGATCAGCCCCAGCATTTT.

The CDR3 loop reads CASSLTSGSVEQYF. The CDR3 bases are TGTGCCAGCAGCCTGACTAGCGGGAGCGTCGAGCAGTACTTC. The V call is TRBV13, the J call TRBJ2-7, with 12 bases lining up with TRBD2. Germline values: CDR1 PRHDT, CDR2 FYEKMQ (reference sequence). The CDR3 is made up of 14 amino acids. J was trimmed by 6 bases and V by 5 bases; bases with no gene match: 5.

This chain connects TRBV28 to TRBJ2-1, with D perhaps TRBD2 (6 bases). This CDR3 has 14 residues. Germline values: CDR1 MDHEN, CDR2 SYDVKM. The V end was cut by 6 bases, the J end by 7 bases, with 16 bases between. The CDR3 sequence: CASREGSLSNEQFF. The CDR3 DNA follows: TGTGCCAGCAGGGAGGGCTCGCTCAGTAATGAGCAGTTCTTC.

The chain carries TRBV6-6 and TRBJ1-6, with 11 bases lining up with TRBD1. This CDR3 is built from 17 residues. V was pared by 5 bases and J by 9 bases, with 12 bases of the junction left unmatched. CDR1 is MNHNY and CDR2 is SVGAGI in the germline V gene (reference sequence). CDR3 sequence reads: CASSRPLPGTGGSPLHF. The CDR3 DNA sequence: TGTGCCAGCAGTCGTCCTTTGCCTGGGACAGGGGGTTCACCCCTCCACTTT.

V gene TRBV7-3 combines with J gene TRBJ2-2, with 10 bases aligning to TRBD2. The CDR3 has 19 amino acids. V shed 3 bases, J shed 1 base, and the junction held 11 bases outside the gene matches. Looked up from germline, CDR1 is SGHTA and CDR2 is FQGTGA. The chain's CDR3 is CASSLAGPRTSGNTGELFF. For the CDR3, the DNA is TGTGCCAGCAGCTTGGCAGGCCCGCGGACTAGCGGGAACACCGGGGAGCTGTTTTTT.

The V gene is TRBV7-2, the J gene TRBJ1-2; TRBD1 aligns across 10 bases. V shed 1 base and J 4 bases; nucleotides not matched to a gene: 6. The CDR3 spans 16 residues. Germline V gene sequence: CDR1 SGHTA, CDR2 FQGNSA. The CDR3 nucleotides read TGTGCCAGCAGCTTAGTCCGGGACAGGGGACCCTATGGCTACACCTTC. Translation gives CASSLVRDRGPYGYTF.

V and J are TRBV14 and TRBJ1-2, with 8 bases that match TRBD1. Trimming at V came to 4 bases and at J to 8 bases, leaving 6 bases not matched to a gene. CDR3 length: 13 residues. In germline, CDR1 is SGHDN, CDR2 FVKESK. The CDR3 region is CASSLQGADGYTF. The CDR3, as DNA: TGTGCCAGCAGCCTCCAGGGGGCCGACGGCTACACCTTC.

The chain carries TRBV19 and TRBJ1-2; TRBD1 matches 7 bases. The CDR3 is 14 amino acids. Germline CDR1 LNHDA, CDR2 SQIVND (reference sequence). Trimming at V came to 7 bases and at J to 2 bases, leaving 7 bases not matched to a gene. The CDR3 here is CASKGASSNYGYTF. CDR3 nucleotides: TGTGCCAGTAAGGGGGCGTCGTCGAACTATGGCTACACCTTC.

This clone was seen repeatedly, ten times or more. The chain recombines TRBV18 with TRBJ2-1; 8 bases line up with TRBD1. Losses at the gene ends were 6 bases for V and 0 bases for J; bases not matched to a gene: 13. This CDR3 contains 18 residues. The germline V gene has CDR1 KGHSH and CDR2 LQKENI. Here the CDR3 DNA reads TGTGCCAGCTCGCCTAAGGACAGGGCCACGAGCTCCTACAATGAGCAGTTCTTC. Translated: CASSPKDRATSSYNEQFF.

The sample holds one count of this clone. The rearrangement uses TRBV5-4 and TRBJ2-1; TRBD2 matches at 13 bases. Trimming took 0 bases from V and 8 from J; bases not matched to a gene: 5. Germline values: CDR1 SGHNT, CDR2 YYREEE (reference sequence). CDR3 size: 16 residues. The CDR3: CASSLGTSGRVDEQFF. CDR3 sequence (DNA): TGTGCCAGCAGCTTGGGGACTAGCGGGAGAGTAGATGAGCAGTTCTTC.

The gene calls are TRBV11-1 and TRBJ1-6; D ambiguous. The CDR3 loop spans 15 amino acids. The V end was cut by 2 bases, the J end by 7 bases, with 12 bases between. From germline, CDR1 is SGHAT and CDR2 FQDESV (reference sequence). The chain's CDR3 is CASSLSGSRNSPLHF. Written as DNA, the CDR3 is TGTGCCAGCAGCTTATCTGGCAGTCGAAATTCACCCCTCCACTTT.

The rearrangement links TRBV6-2 or TRBV6-3 to TRBJ2-5; 8 bases map to TRBD1. In germline, CDR1 is MNHEY, CDR2 SVGEGT. The CDR3 has 15 amino acids. V shed 3 bases and J 4 bases; nucleotides not matched to a gene: 7. The CDR3 DNA reads TGTGCCAGCAGTTATGCGGGGCAGGGGGCAGAGACCCAGTACTTC. Its translation: CASSYAGQGAETQYF.

This clone was counted only a few times. The chain links TRBV27 to TRBJ2-7; 7 bases map to TRBD2. CDR3 size: 13 residues. Looked up from germline, CDR1 is MNHEY and CDR2 is SMNVEV (reference sequence). With 3 bases clipped from V and 5 bases from J, the junction kept 4 bases outside the gene matches. Here the CDR3 DNA reads TGTGCCAGCAGTTTCCGCGGGAGAGACGAGCAGTACTTC. Its protein product is CASSFRGRDEQYF.

V usage is TRBV7-9 and J usage is TRBJ2-7; D ambiguous. The CDR3 runs to 14 residues. Germline loops: CDR1 SEHNR, CDR2 FQNEAQ (reference sequence). V was shortened by 1 base and J by 1 base, with 8 bases between the two germline ends. The CDR3 DNA reads as TGTGCCAGCAGCTTAGTCGCCAGATCCTACGAGCAGTACTTC. Translating gives CASSLVARSYEQYF.

The rearrangement joins TRBV27 to TRBJ2-7, with 7 bases matching TRBD2. Per germline, CDR1 MNHEY and CDR2 SMNVEV (reference sequence). V lost 10 bases to trimming and J lost 2 bases; unmatched junction nucleotides: 8. The length of the CDR3 is 13 residues. The DNA for the CDR3 is TGTGCCACCCGATCGGGGGGAACCTACGAGCAGTACTTC. It specifies CATRSGGTYEQYF.

The rearrangement links TRBV29-1 to TRBJ1-1; possibly TRBD1 for D (6 bases). The CDR3 length is 13 residues. The V end was cut by 3 bases, the J end by 11 bases, with 19 bases between. CDR1 is SQVTM, CDR2 ANQGSEA, per germline. In nucleotides, the CDR3 is TGCAGCGTTGACGGCCAGGGGCTCCCTGGGGCTTTCTTT. Protein: CSVDGQGLPGAFF.